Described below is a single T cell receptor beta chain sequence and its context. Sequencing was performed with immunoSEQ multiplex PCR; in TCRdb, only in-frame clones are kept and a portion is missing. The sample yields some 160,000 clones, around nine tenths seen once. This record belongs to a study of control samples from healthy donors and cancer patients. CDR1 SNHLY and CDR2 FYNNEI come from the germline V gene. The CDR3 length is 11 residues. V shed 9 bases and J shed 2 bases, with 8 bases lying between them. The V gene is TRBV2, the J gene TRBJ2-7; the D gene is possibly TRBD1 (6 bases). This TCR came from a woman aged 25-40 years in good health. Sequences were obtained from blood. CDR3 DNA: TGTGCCAGTAGGACAGCCTACGAGCAGTACTTC. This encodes CASRTAYEQYF.